This T cell receptor beta chain was sequenced in a study of T cells after yellow fever vaccination. This clonotype was found many times. Its antigen is unidentified. Study-wide findings and caveats: From the bulk population, abundant clonotypes could contaminate and appear within FACS-sorted repertoires. Detected again after the booster were most primary-vaccination clones, at 95% to 98% CD4 and approximately 87% CD8.

CDR1 SGHTA and CDR2 FQGTGA come from the germline V gene. The CDR3 totals 15 residues. The V and J ends lost 1 base and 2 bases respectively, with 11 bases between them. Template switching with 5'RACE generated the TCR cDNA and added a universal primer site and UMIs. TCRdb reprocessed the 5' RACE reads with MiXCR, giving one entry per CDR3 protein. The table shows about 300,000 distinct CDR3 sequences, with approximately 8% occurring only once. Sequenced material: CD4+ T cells sorted from PBMCs, taken 5 days after the yellow fever booster vaccination. This TCR came from a young man who received the YFV17D yellow fever vaccine. The V and J genes are TRBV7-3 and TRBJ2-5; perhaps D is TRBD1 or TRBD2 (5 bases each). CDR3 coding DNA: TGTGCCAGCAGCTTAAGAGGGGAAATTCAAGAGACCCAGTACTTC. Amino acids: CASSLRGEIQETQYF.